This T cell receptor (beta chain) derives from a study of post-analysis software for immune sequencing data. Study-wide background: Relapsing-remitting, secondary progressive and progressive-relapsing forms of multiple sclerosis all featured among disease courses. Study observations and caveats: A significant reduction in normalized Chao1 diversity was observed in multiple sclerosis patients versus controls. Five or six TRBV segments were significantly more frequent in patients than in controls. TRBV5-6, TRBV5-1 and TRBV20-1 were among these segments.

The CDR3 sequence is 15 residues long. Germline lookup yields CDR1 MNHEY and CDR2 SVGAGI. V was shortened by 5 bases and J by 1 base, with 14 bases between the two germline ends. There are a few counts of this clonotype. Its matching antigen is unknown. Carried by the TCR beta cDNA libraries were unique molecular identifiers. Each CDR3 protein is one row after TCRdb ran MiXCR on the PCR reads. The table lists about 620,000 distinct CDR3 sequences, about 40% of them singletons. The rearrangement joins TRBV6-5 to TRBJ1-1; D is perhaps TRBD1 (6 bases). The source is a girl aged 5-17 years with multiple sclerosis. Sequencing input: blood. Here the CDR3 DNA reads TGTGCCAGCAGTACCAGGGGAGGATGGAACACTGAAGCTTTCTTT. As protein: CASSTRGGWNTEAFF.